This paragraph covers one TCR beta chain sequence. Its target is unknown. Expressed TCRB transcripts got sequenced, as all isolated RNA was reverse transcribed. Average reads for naive, central memory and regulatory T cell samples were several million. Using immunoSEQ multiplex PCR, the repertoire was profiled, and TCRdb retains in-frame clones only, with some absent. The sample lists some 27,000 clones; roughly two thirds were seen once. The data were taken from a study of beta chain features in type 1 diabetes. Whole-study context: Over all samples combined, 90 million to 140 million sorted cells were examined. Study-level points and caveats: The VDJ junctions of type 1 diabetes patients carried fewer insertions and more deletions. Moderately but significantly shorter TCRB CDR3s were found in Type 1 diabetes patients in all four CD4+ subsets.

The germline V gene has CDR1 MGHRA and CDR2 YSYEKL. There are 16 residues in the CDR3. With 4 bases clipped from V and 2 bases from J, the junction kept 8 bases outside the gene matches. Sorted populations all exceeded 95% purity. The receptor comes from a woman aged 30 to 39 with type 1 diabetes. This chain links TRBV4-1 with TRBJ2-3; 8 bases are shared with TRBD2. Input material: Tregs from blood. Written as DNA, the CDR3 is TGCGCCAGCAGCCTAACCGGGACTAGAGACACAGATACGCAGTATTTT. Protein: CASSLTGTRDTDTQYF.